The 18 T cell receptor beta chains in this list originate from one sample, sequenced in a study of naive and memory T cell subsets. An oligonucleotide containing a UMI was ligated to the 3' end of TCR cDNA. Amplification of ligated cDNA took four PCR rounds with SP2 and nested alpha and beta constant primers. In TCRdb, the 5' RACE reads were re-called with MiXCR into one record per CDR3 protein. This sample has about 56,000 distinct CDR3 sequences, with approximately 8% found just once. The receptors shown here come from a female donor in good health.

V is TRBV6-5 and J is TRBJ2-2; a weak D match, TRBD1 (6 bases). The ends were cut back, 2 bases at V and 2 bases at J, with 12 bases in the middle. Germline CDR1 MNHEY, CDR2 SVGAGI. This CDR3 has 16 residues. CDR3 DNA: TGTGCCAGCAGTTACCCTCGACAGGCAAACACCGGGGAGCTGTTTTTT. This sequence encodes CASSYPRQANTGELFF.

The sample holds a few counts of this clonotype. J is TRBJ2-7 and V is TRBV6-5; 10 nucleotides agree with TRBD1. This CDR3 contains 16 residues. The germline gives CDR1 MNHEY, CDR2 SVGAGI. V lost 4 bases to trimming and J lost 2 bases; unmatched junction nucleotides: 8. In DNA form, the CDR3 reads TGTGCCAGCAGTTCCAGGCGGACAGGGGGTACCTACGAGCAGTACTTC. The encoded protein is CASSSRRTGGTYEQYF.

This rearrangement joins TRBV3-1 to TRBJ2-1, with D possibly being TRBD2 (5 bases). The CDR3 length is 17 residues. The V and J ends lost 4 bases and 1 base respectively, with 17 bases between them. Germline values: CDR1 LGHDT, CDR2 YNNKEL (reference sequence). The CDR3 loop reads CASSPKLGDQSYNEQFF. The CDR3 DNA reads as TGTGCCAGCAGCCCAAAGTTGGGAGATCAGTCCTACAATGAGCAGTTCTTC.

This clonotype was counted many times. CDR3 coding DNA: TGTGCCAGCAGTTTATCTAGCGGGGGGGCCGGGGCCACAGATACGCAGTATTTT. Its translation is CASSLSSGGAGATDTQYF. This sequence joins TRBV12-3 or TRBV12-4 and TRBJ2-3; 12 positions agree with TRBD2. V was pared by 2 bases and J by 2 bases, with 8 bases of the junction left unmatched. This CDR3 comprises 18 residues.

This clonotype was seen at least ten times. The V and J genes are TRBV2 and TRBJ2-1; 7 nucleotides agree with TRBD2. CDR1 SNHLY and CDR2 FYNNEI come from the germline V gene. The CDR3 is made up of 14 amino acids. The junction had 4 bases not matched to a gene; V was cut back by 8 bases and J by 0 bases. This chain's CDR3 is CASLRGGSYNEQFF. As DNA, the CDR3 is TGTGCCAGCCTCCGCGGGGGCTCCTACAATGAGCAGTTCTTC.

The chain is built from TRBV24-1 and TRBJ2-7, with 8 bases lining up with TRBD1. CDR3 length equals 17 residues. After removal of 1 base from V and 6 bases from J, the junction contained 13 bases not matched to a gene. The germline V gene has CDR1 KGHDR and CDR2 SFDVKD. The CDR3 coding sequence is TGTGCCACCAGTGATTTCTATAGAGGACAGGGTAAGGGCGAGCAGTACTTC. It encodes CATSDFYRGQGKGEQYF.

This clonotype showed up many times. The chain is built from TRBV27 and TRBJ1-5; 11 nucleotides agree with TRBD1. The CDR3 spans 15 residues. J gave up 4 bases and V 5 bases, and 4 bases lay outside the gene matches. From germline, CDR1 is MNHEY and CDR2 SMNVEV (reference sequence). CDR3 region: CASSRGTGGNQPQHF. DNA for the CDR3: TGTGCCAGCAGTAGAGGGACAGGGGGGAATCAGCCCCAGCATTTT.

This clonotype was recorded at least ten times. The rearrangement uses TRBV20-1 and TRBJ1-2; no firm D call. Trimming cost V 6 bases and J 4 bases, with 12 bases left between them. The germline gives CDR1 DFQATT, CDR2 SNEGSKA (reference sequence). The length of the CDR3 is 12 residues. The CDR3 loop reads CSATPVGYGYTF. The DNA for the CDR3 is TGCAGTGCGACGCCCGTCGGCTATGGCTACACCTTC.

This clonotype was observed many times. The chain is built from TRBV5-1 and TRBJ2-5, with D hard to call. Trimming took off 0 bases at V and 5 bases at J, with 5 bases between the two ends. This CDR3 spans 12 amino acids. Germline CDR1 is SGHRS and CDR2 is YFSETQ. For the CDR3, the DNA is TGCGCCAGCAGCTTGGGTATCGAGACCCAGTACTTC. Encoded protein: CASSLGIETQYF.

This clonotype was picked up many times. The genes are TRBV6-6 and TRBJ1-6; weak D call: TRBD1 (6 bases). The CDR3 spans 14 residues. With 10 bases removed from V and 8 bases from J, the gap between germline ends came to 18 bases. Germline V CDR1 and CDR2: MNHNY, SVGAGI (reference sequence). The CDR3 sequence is CAITDTGIYSPLHF. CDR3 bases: TGTGCCATCACGGATACAGGGATATATTCACCCCTCCACTTT.

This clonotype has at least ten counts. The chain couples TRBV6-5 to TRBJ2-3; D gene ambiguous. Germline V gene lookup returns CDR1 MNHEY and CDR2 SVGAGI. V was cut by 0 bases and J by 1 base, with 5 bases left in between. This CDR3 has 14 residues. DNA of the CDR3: TGTGCCAGCAGTTACTCGTCTGGCACAGATACGCAGTATTTT. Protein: CASSYSSGTDTQYF.

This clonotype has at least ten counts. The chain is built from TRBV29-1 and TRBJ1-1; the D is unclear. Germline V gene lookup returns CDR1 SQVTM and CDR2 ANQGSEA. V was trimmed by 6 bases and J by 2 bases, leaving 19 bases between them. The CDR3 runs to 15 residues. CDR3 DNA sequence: TGCAGCGTCCCAAGGTTGGGTTCTACTAACACTGAAGCTTTCTTT. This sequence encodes CSVPRLGSTNTEAFF.

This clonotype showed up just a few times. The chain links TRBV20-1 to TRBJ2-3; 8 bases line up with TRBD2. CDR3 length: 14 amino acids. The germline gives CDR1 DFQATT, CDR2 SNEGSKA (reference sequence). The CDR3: CSLNGGAIGDTQYF. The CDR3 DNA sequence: TGCTCTCTAAACGGGGGGGCCATTGGAGATACGCAGTATTTT.

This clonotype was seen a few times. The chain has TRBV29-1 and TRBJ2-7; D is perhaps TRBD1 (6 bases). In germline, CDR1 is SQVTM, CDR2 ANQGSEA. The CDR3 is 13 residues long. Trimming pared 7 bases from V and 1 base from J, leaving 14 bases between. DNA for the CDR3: TGCAGCGCGGGACACCACACATCCTACGAGCAGTACTTC. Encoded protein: CSAGHHTSYEQYF.

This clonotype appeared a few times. CDR3 sequence: CAIAGTNSYEQYF. The CDR3 region has the DNA TGTGCCATCGCCGGGACGAACTCCTACGAGCAGTACTTC. The chain recombines TRBV10-3 with TRBJ2-7; D tentatively reads TRBD1 or TRBD2 (5 bases each). CDR1 ENHRY and CDR2 SYGVKD come from the germline V gene. V lost 8 bases to trimming and J lost 0 bases, with 11 bases between them. This CDR3 has 13 amino acids.

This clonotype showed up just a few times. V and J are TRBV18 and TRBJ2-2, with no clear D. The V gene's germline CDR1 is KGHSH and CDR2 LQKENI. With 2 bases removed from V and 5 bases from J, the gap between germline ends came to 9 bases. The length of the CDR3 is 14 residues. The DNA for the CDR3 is TGTGCCAGCTCACCAGCTCTCGAAACCGGGGAGCTGTTTTTT. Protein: CASSPALETGELFF.

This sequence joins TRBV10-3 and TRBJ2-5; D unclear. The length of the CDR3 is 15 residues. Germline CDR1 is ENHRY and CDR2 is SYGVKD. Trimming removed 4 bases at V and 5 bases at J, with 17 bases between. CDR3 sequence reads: CAISASGLVGETQYF. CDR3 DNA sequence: TGTGCCATCAGTGCGTCCGGGCTAGTGGGGGAGACCCAGTACTTC.

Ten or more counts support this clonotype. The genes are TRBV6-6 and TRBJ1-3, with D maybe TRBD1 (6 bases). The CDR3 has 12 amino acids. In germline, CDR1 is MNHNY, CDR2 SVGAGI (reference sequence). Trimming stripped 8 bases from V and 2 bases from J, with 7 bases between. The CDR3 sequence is CASRDTGNTIYF. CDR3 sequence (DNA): TGTGCCAGCCGGGACACTGGAAACACCATATATTTT.